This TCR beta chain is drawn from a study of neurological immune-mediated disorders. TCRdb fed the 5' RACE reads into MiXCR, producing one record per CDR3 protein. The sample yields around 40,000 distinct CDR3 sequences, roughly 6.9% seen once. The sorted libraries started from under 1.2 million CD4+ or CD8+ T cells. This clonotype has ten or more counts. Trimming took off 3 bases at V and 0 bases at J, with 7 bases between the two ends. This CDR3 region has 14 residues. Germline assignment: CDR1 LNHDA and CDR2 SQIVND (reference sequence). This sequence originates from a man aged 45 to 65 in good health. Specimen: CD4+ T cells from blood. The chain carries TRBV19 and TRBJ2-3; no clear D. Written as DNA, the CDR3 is TGTGCCAGTAGTATCCAACCTAGCACAGATACGCAGTATTTT. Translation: CASSIQPSTDTQYF.